This is a list of T cell receptor beta chains from one sample in a study of shared clonotypes between healthy human individuals. The repertoire was sequenced with immunoSEQ multiplex PCR; TCRdb's copy has only in-frame clones and lacks some. The table shows a few million clones, with 90% to 96% occurring only once. The sequencing input was naive CD4+ T cells sorted from blood. The source of these receptors is a man between 18 and 35 years old in good health. Both conserved end residues are part of each CDR3. The D gene is left open where the match is weak. Clone size is given for some rows only: seen once, a few or many times, or a class if the clone is expanded.

>NA|TRBJ2-6|NA|TRBV9
CASSVARIPGANVLTF
TGTGCCAGCAGCGTAGCCAGGATCCCTGGGGCCAACGTCCTGACTTTC
>once|TRBJ1-1|TRBD1|TRBV4-3
CASSQGQVMNTEAFF
TGCGCCAGCAGCCAGGGACAGGTAATGAACACTGAAGCTTTCTTT
>NA|TRBJ2-7|TRBD1|TRBV10-3
CAIPEGASYEQYF
TGTGCCATCCCCGAGGGGGCCTCCTACGAGCAGTACTTC
>NA|TRBJ1-6|NA|TRBV4-1
CASSQDRQANNSPLHF
TGCGCCAGCAGCCAAGATCGCCAGGCTAATAATTCACCCCTCCACTTT
>NA|TRBJ1-6|NA|TRBV4-1
CASSQDEGGTLHF
TGCGCCAGCAGCCAAGATGAAGGCGGCACCCTCCACTTT
>NA|TRBJ1-4|NA|TRBV5-5
CASSSGWSSRNEKLFF
TGTGCCAGCAGCTCAGGTTGGAGCAGCCGTAATGAAAAACTGTTTTTT
>NA|TRBJ2-7|NA|TRBV4-3
CASSQVASEQYF
TGCGCCAGCAGCCAAGTTGCGAGCGAGCAGTACTTC
>NA|TRBJ1-1|NA|TRBV7-6
CASSLRLGKGNSLEAFF
TGTGCCAGCAGCCTTCGTCTCGGGAAGGGGAACTCCCTCGAAGCTTTCTTT
>NA|TRBJ1-2|TRBD1|TRBV27
CASSFRTGVGYTF
TGTGCCAGCAGTTTTCGGACAGGGGTTGGCTACACCTTC
>NA|TRBJ1-2|NA|TRBV11-2
CASSLGVDGYTF
TGTGCCAGCAGCTTAGGGGTGGATGGCTACACCTTC